The entry that follows covers one TCR beta chain sequence. Its antigen is not identified. The donors were adults (healthy and HIV-negative) with no recent acute infections or vaccinations. The entry originates in a study of shared clonotypes between healthy human individuals. The repertoire was sequenced with immunoSEQ multiplex PCR; TCRdb's copy has only in-frame clones and lacks some. Of roughly 320,000 clones listed, over 75% were seen once; the top ten hold around 16%. General study points: Larger estimated richness was generally seen in naive subsets than in memory subsets.

Looked up from germline, CDR1 is SQVTM and CDR2 is ANQGSEA. The CDR3 length is 10 residues. V gave up 2 bases and J gave up 6 bases, with 4 bases separating them. The origin of this receptor is a man between 18 and 29 years old in good health. The specimen sequenced was memory CD8+ T cells sorted from blood. Subset specified: CD45RO+ cells pooled with CCR7-negative TemRA cells. The V and J genes are TRBV29-1 and TRBJ1-1; no definite D call. CDR3: CSVEIAEAFF. The CDR3 DNA reads as TGCAGCGTTGAAATCGCTGAAGCTTTCTTT.